One sample yielded the 32 T cell receptor beta chains listed below, sequenced in a study of T-cell reconstitution after alpha-beta-depleted transplantation in children. Molecular barcoding with unique molecular identifiers was used for the TCRbeta library. MiXCR, applied by TCRdb to the PCR reads, yields one record per CDR3 protein. This sample has 200,000 to 300,000 distinct CDR3 sequences, with roughly 25% found just once. The source material was PBMCs, mostly from graft donor cells, sampled 360 days after TCRalphabeta/CD19-depleted stem cell transplant. The receptors were sampled from a female patient aged 2-9 years who had a stem cell transplant for congenital amegakaryocytic thrombocytopenia, so the T cells may come from the graft donor.

The chain combines TRBV3-1 with TRBJ2-1; TRBD2 matches 9 bases. CDR1 is LGHDT, CDR2 YNNKEL, per germline (reference sequence). Losses at the gene ends were 0 bases for V and 4 bases for J; bases not matched to a gene: 4. The CDR3 length is 16 residues. The CDR3 sequence is CASSQEIAGAYNEQFF. CDR3 nucleotides: TGTGCCAGCAGCCAAGAAATAGCGGGGGCTTACAATGAGCAGTTCTTC.

The rearrangement links TRBV10-3 to TRBJ1-2; no reliable D call. CDR1 is ENHRY, CDR2 SYGVKD, per germline. The V end was cut by 0 bases, the J end by 6 bases, with 14 bases between. There are 15 residues in the CDR3. The chain's CDR3 is CAISESNRLRNGYTF. In DNA, the CDR3 is TGTGCCATCAGTGAGTCGAACCGCCTAAGGAATGGCTACACCTTC.

The rearrangement links TRBV10-1 to TRBJ1-6; D unclear. Germline V gene data show CDR1 as WNHNN and CDR2 as SYGVQD (reference sequence). Trimming shortened V by 6 bases and J by 6 bases, and 9 bases separated the two germline ends. The CDR3 loop spans 13 amino acids. This chain's CDR3 is CASSQDPNSPLHF. The CDR3 bases are TGCGCCAGCAGCCAGGACCCTAATTCACCCCTCCACTTT.

This rearrangement joins TRBV7-7 to TRBJ2-1; 14 nucleotides line up with TRBD2. The length of the CDR3 is 18 residues. Trimming cost V 5 bases and J 4 bases; bases outside gene matches: 10. Germline CDR1 SSHAT, CDR2 FNYEAQ (reference sequence). This CDR3 is CASSPRTSGRPGYNEQFF. The CDR3 bases are TGTGCCAGCAGCCCCCGGACTAGCGGGAGGCCGGGTTACAATGAGCAGTTCTTC.

This sequence joins TRBV4-1 and TRBJ2-1; D unresolved. Germline V gene data show CDR1 as MGHRA and CDR2 as YSYEKL. V shed 6 bases and J shed 0 bases, with 21 bases lying between them. The CDR3 runs 18 residues. CDR3 residues: CASRLGNIYSSSYNEQFF. CDR3 in DNA: TGCGCCAGCAGGCTAGGGAACATTTACTCGAGCTCCTACAATGAGCAGTTCTTC.

Points on this clonotype: A clone one base away is much larger, so this may be a read error. No conserved phenylalanine or tryptophan ends this CDR3, so it is likely a read error. This sequence joins TRBV24-1 and TRBJ2-7; no firm D call. This CDR3 region has 12 residues. Trimming took 7 bases from V and 3 from J, leaving 9 bases between them. CDR1 is KGHDR and CDR2 is SFDVKD in the germline V gene. The CDR3 DNA reads TGTGCCACCAGCCCTGGGGACTACGAGCAGTACTTA. Its translation: CATSPGDYEQYL.

This clonotype was observed a few times. V gene TRBV5-1 combines with J gene TRBJ2-3, with TRBD2 matching 8 bases. This CDR3 region has 15 residues. Losses at the gene ends were 4 bases for V and 2 bases for J; bases not matched to a gene: 6. Germline CDR1 SGHRS, CDR2 YFSETQ. CDR3: CASSIIAGNTDTQYF. The CDR3 DNA follows: TGCGCCAGCAGCATCATAGCGGGGAACACAGATACGCAGTATTTT.

This chain uses TRBV28 with TRBJ1-2, with D possibly TRBD1 on 5 matching bases. The germline CDR1 and CDR2 sequences are MDHEN and SYDVKM. The V end was cut by 7 bases, the J end by 1 base, with 13 bases between. The CDR3 sequence is 14 residues long. Written as DNA, the CDR3 is TGTGCCAGCATGGCCCCGACAGATAACTATGGCTACACCTTC. Translated, it gives CASMAPTDNYGYTF.

The rearrangement joins TRBV6-5 to TRBJ2-1, with TRBD2 matching over 9 bases. The germline gives CDR1 MNHEY, CDR2 SVGAGI. This CDR3 comprises 18 residues. V dropped 2 bases and J dropped 2; count of bases not matched to a gene: 10. The CDR3 is CASSYSRGTSSTYNEQFF. In DNA, the CDR3 is TGTGCCAGCAGTTACAGCCGAGGGACTAGCTCAACCTACAATGAGCAGTTCTTC.

The chain links TRBV5-4 to TRBJ1-2; maybe TRBD1 (5 bases). Germline lookup yields CDR1 SGHNT and CDR2 YYREEE (reference sequence). V was pared by 0 bases and J by 8 bases, with 14 bases between. This CDR3 region has 14 residues. The CDR3 DNA is TGTGCCAGCAGCTTGGGAGCCAGGGATGCGGGCTACACCTTC. Residues: CASSLGARDAGYTF.

This clonotype was found a few times. The rearrangement links TRBV6-1 to TRBJ2-3; D is perhaps TRBD1 (8 bases). Trimming left V 7 bases short and J 5 bases short, with 19 bases between. The CDR3 sequence is 15 residues long. Germline-derived CDR1 and CDR2 are MNHNS and SASEGT. The CDR3 DNA reads TGTGCCAGCACTCCCGTGGGGGGGACAGGAGATACGCAGTATTTT. Encoded protein: CASTPVGGTGDTQYF.

This clonotype was detected only a few times. The chain has TRBV5-1 and TRBJ2-2, with 10 bases that match TRBD2. V trimming: 4 bases; J trimming: 5 bases; junction bases outside the gene matches: 11. The CDR3 loop spans 17 amino acids. CDR1 SGHRS and CDR2 YFSETQ come from the germline V gene. The DNA of the CDR3 is TGCGCCAGCAGCGGGACAGTAGCGGGAGGAGGTACCGGGGAGCTGTTTTTT. This codes for CASSGTVAGGGTGELFF.

This chain uses TRBV10-3 with TRBJ2-2, with TRBD1 matching over 10 bases. After removal of 4 bases from V and 3 bases from J, the junction contained 5 bases not matched to a gene. Germline lookup yields CDR1 ENHRY and CDR2 SYGVKD. The CDR3 is 16 amino acids. CDR3 nucleotides: TGTGCCATCAGTGTTCGGGACAGGGGTGACACCGGGGAGCTGTTTTTT. This gives the protein CAISVRDRGDTGELFF.

V and J are TRBV28 and TRBJ1-3, with D possibly being TRBD1 (5 bases). V shed 4 bases and J shed 12 bases, with 16 bases lying between them. This CDR3 is 13 amino acids long. Germline V gene data show CDR1 as MDHEN and CDR2 as SYDVKM. DNA of the CDR3: TGTGCCAGCAGTTCGTCCCCGGGACCTGTCATATATTTT. It specifies CASSSSPGPVIYF.

This clonotype was detected many times. This chain links TRBV28 with TRBJ2-3; 9 bases fit TRBD1. After removal of 7 bases from V and 2 bases from J, the junction contained 22 bases not matched to a gene. The CDR3 is made up of 20 amino acids. Per the germline V gene, CDR1 is MDHEN and CDR2 is SYDVKM. The CDR3 region is CASNTRRDRALPNATDTQYF. The CDR3 nucleotides read TGTGCCAGCAACACGCGCCGGGACAGGGCGCTCCCTAACGCCACAGATACGCAGTATTTT.

V usage is TRBV10-2 and J usage is TRBJ2-1; 9 bases line up with TRBD1. There are 15 residues in the CDR3. Germline values: CDR1 WSHSY, CDR2 SAAADI. V was clipped by 6 bases and J by 7 bases; unmatched bases: 10. CDR3 amino acids: CASSRTGQGINEQFF. DNA for the CDR3: TGCGCCAGCAGCCGCACGGGACAGGGCATAAATGAGCAGTTCTTC.

This sequence joins TRBV4-1 and TRBJ2-7; TRBD1 agrees at 8 bases. Germline V gene sequence: CDR1 MGHRA, CDR2 YSYEKL. The J segment lost 3 bases and the V segment lost 2 bases, leaving 9 bases of the junction unmatched. CDR3 length: 16 amino acids. The DNA for the CDR3 is TGCGCCAGCAGCCAACCACGGACAGGGAGCAACTACGAGCAGTACTTC. The encoded protein is CASSQPRTGSNYEQYF.

The chain is built from TRBV6-4 and TRBJ2-1, with 8 bases fitting TRBD2. Per germline, CDR1 MRHNA and CDR2 SNTAGT. Trimming took 1 base from V and 10 from J; bases not matched to a gene: 12. The CDR3 has 16 amino acids. CDR3 protein: CASSDWAAGGSGEQFF. In nucleotides, the CDR3 is TGTGCCAGCAGTGACTGGGCTGCGGGAGGATCGGGGGAGCAGTTCTTC.

This clonotype was found many times. The gene calls are TRBV15 and TRBJ2-1; D gene uncertain. This CDR3 contains 16 residues. Germline V gene data show CDR1 as LNHNV and CDR2 as YYDKDF (reference sequence). V lost 0 bases and J lost 0, with 9 bases in between. CDR3 coding DNA: TGTGCCACCAGCAGAGATGACGGCTTCTCCTACAATGAGCAGTTCTTC. It encodes CATSRDDGFSYNEQFF.

This clonotype has just one count. The chain employs TRBV2 and TRBJ2-1, with D tentatively TRBD2 (5 bases). The CDR3 totals 16 residues. The germline CDR1 and CDR2 sequences are SNHLY and FYNNEI. V was clipped by 8 bases and J by 0 bases, with 17 bases between them. CDR3 nucleotides: TGTGCCAGCTGGGAGATAAGTTCGCCCTCCTACAATGAGCAGTTCTTC. As protein: CASWEISSPSYNEQFF.

This clonotype showed up just a few times. The V and J genes are TRBV12-3 or TRBV12-4 and TRBJ2-7; weak D call: TRBD2 (7 bases). This CDR3 has 15 amino acids. Trimming left V 2 bases short and J 2 bases short, with 13 bases between. CDR3 sequence: CASSLRAGATYEQYF. The CDR3, as DNA: TGTGCCAGCAGTTTAAGGGCGGGGGCCACCTACGAGCAGTACTTC.

The chain is built from TRBV27 and TRBJ2-1; TRBD2 matches at 11 bases. Unmatched junction bases numbered 11, after V lost 3 bases and J lost 7 bases. This CDR3 is 17 amino acids long. The V gene's germline CDR1 is MNHEY and CDR2 SMNVEV (reference sequence). The CDR3, as DNA: TGTGCCAGCAGTTTGGGTAGCGGGAGGGAGTATATTAATGAGCAGTTCTTC. This sequence encodes CASSLGSGREYINEQFF.

The chain uses TRBV20-1 and TRBJ2-1; 8 bases line up with TRBD2. The CDR3 has 13 amino acids. CDR1 DFQATT and CDR2 SNEGSKA come from the germline V gene (reference sequence). The ends lost 6 bases at V and 6 bases at J; junction bases unmatched: 7. CDR3 nucleotides: TGCAGTGCCCCCGGGCTAGCGGGCAATGAGCAGTTCTTC. Amino acids: CSAPGLAGNEQFF.

This chain uses TRBV4-1 with TRBJ2-1; D possibly uses TRBD1 or TRBD2 (5 bases each). The CDR3 contains 16 residues. The germline V gene has CDR1 MGHRA and CDR2 YSYEKL. Between the trimmed V and J ends, which lost 3 bases and 6 bases, there was a span of 18 bases. This CDR3 is CASSHVIRDPINEQFF. CDR3 coding DNA: TGCGCCAGCAGCCACGTTATCCGGGACCCTATCAATGAGCAGTTCTTC.

This clonotype was observed a few times. The CDR3 sequence is CASRTGLAGTYEQYF. CDR3 DNA: TGCGCCAGCAGAACGGGACTAGCGGGAACCTACGAGCAGTACTTC. This chain joins TRBV5-1 and TRBJ2-7; 13 bases match TRBD2. J lost 2 bases, V lost 5 bases, and 4 bases had no gene match. Germline V gene data show CDR1 as SGHRS and CDR2 as YFSETQ. The length of the CDR3 is 15 residues.

The V and J genes are TRBV12-3 or TRBV12-4 and TRBJ1-5; tentatively, D is TRBD1 (5 bases). Trimming removed 7 bases at V and 0 bases at J, with 19 bases between. This CDR3 is built from 17 residues. The CDR3 DNA sequence: TGTGCCAGCAACCCGGGACTACCCGTTTATAGCAATCAGCCCCAGCATTTT. This sequence encodes CASNPGLPVYSNQPQHF.

The chain couples TRBV12-3 or TRBV12-4 to TRBJ1-1; 9 bases align to TRBD1. This CDR3 is 15 amino acids long. V dropped 6 bases and J dropped 7; count of bases not matched to a gene: 12. This chain's CDR3 is CASSPTLQGAGEAFF. For the CDR3, the DNA is TGTGCCAGCAGCCCCACATTACAGGGGGCGGGTGAAGCTTTCTTT.

V gene TRBV28 combines with J gene TRBJ1-5; TRBD1 matches 8 bases. The ends lost 5 bases at V and 3 bases at J; junction bases unmatched: 6. CDR1 is MDHEN, CDR2 SYDVKM, per germline. CDR3 size: 15 residues. The CDR3: CASSPGQGSNQPQHF. CDR3 bases: TGTGCCAGCAGTCCCGGACAGGGCTCCAATCAGCCCCAGCATTTT.

This clonotype occurred many times. The chain links TRBV4-1 to TRBJ2-3; no clear D. This CDR3 is 14 amino acids long. Germline CDR1 reads MGHRA; CDR2 reads YSYEKL. The V end lost 1 base, the J end lost 6 bases, and 11 bases lay between the germline ends. The CDR3 nucleotides are TGCGCCAGCAGCCAAGTTTGGTTTCCGGATACGCAGTATTTT. Translating gives CASSQVWFPDTQYF.

The V and J genes are TRBV4-1 and TRBJ2-5; no clear D gene. V was trimmed by 1 base and J by 3 bases, leaving 12 bases between them. Germline values: CDR1 MGHRA, CDR2 YSYEKL. The CDR3 has 15 amino acids. CDR3: CASSQGHATEETQYF. Written as DNA, the CDR3 is TGCGCCAGCAGCCAAGGACACGCTACCGAAGAGACCCAGTACTTC.

Only a few counts were recorded for this clonotype. The chain links TRBV9 to TRBJ2-1; tentative D call: TRBD2 (5 bases). Germline loops: CDR1 SGDLS, CDR2 YYNGEE. The CDR3 is made up of 17 amino acids. V dropped 0 bases and J dropped 0 bases, with 13 bases sitting between them. In DNA, the CDR3 is TGTGCCAGCAGCGTAGCGCTCAGCGGTCTCTCCTACAATGAGCAGTTCTTC. Translating it yields CASSVALSGLSYNEQFF.

This clonotype was recorded many times. The chain uses TRBV2 and TRBJ1-1; D is perhaps TRBD1 (5 bases). This CDR3 contains 14 residues. Germline V lookup: CDR1 SNHLY, CDR2 FYNNEI. Trimming took off 6 bases at V and 1 base at J, with 12 bases between the two ends. The CDR3 is CASRVPGRNTEAFF. Here the CDR3 DNA reads TGTGCCAGCAGAGTCCCGGGACGGAACACTGAAGCTTTCTTT.